Listed below are T cell receptor beta chains from one sample, sequenced in a study of identifying expanded T cells in peripheral blood. Only in-frame clones appear in the TCRdb table, and some are missing; sequencing was by immunoSEQ multiplex PCR. The sample includes 110,000 or so clones, about 85% of them seen just once. Sequencing used blood. The origin of the receptors is a person aged 18 to 70 in good health. Each CDR3 is given without its conserved first and last residue. Fields, in order: V gene, CDR3 length, CDR3 protein.

TRBV19 15 ASSIDPTSGTHNEQF
TRBV4-2 13 ASSLRTGPAGELF
TRBV12-2 13 ASRPPGGTCYEQY
TRBV7-2 11 ASSFRPGETQY
TRBV7-2 13 ASSLLFREYYGYT
TRBV7-9 10 ASSIEPGPQH
TRBV12-5 12 ASGIQGLTDTQY
TRBV25-1 12 ASSELARTGELF
TRBV27 14 ASSLFYRGGTYEQY
TRBV7-2 12 ASSATGARYEQY
TRBV6-1 11 ASSEGGGDIQY
TRBV4-3 12 ASSPAGGNYGYT
TRBV12-5 12 ASGQALGESEAF
TRBV9 12 ASSVDWGYQPQH
TRBV2 12 ASTTRDRGRGYT
TRBV4-2 13 ASSQGQGLTYEQY
TRBV4-1 13 ASSRNRGEGYGYT
TRBV9 14 ASSVGSTFSYNEQF
TRBV9 14 ASSVGLAGVAGELF
TRBV9 13 ASSVGGRGEEGYT
TRBV6-1 13 ASSTWTGGTGELF
TRBV28 14 ASSSTGGGRGQPQH
TRBV7-2 13 ASTPSSGGDYGYT
TRBV4-2 15 ASSQENRAGGPWEQF
TRBV7-8 12 ALGVGSRQETQY
TRBV10-3 12 AISGDRGPNEQY
TRBV28 12 ASSLPQGGYGYT
TRBV29-1 11 SVVQQPDQPQH
TRBV2 13 ASRAGQGAYGELF
TRBV10-1 8 ASSPLEQY
TRBV4-3 12 ASSQETGVSRYT
TRBV10-3 12 AISDGVGNTEAF